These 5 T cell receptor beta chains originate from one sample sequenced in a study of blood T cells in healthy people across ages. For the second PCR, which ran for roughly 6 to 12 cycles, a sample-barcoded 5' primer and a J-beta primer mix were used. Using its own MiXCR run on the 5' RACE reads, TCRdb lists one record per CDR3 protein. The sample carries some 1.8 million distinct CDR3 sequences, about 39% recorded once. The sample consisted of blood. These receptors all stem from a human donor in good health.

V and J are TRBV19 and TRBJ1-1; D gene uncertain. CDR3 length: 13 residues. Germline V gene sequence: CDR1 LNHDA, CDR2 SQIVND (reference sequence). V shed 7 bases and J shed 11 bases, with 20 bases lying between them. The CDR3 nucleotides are TGTGCCAGTACCGAGGGCCCCACCGTCATGGCTTTCTTT. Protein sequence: CASTEGPTVMAFF.

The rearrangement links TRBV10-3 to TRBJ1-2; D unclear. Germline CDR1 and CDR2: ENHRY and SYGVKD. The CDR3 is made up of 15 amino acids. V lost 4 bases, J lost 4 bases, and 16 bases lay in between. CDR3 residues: CAISGALTIGYGYTF. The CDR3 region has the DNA TGTGCCATCAGTGGCGCGTTGACAATCGGCTATGGCTACACCTTC.

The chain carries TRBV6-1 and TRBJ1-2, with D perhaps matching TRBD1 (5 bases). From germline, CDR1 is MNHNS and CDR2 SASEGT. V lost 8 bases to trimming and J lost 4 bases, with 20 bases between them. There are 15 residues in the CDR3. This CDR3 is CASQTYLQGFYGYTF. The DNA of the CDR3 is TGTGCCAGCCAAACTTACCTGCAGGGCTTCTATGGCTACACCTTC.

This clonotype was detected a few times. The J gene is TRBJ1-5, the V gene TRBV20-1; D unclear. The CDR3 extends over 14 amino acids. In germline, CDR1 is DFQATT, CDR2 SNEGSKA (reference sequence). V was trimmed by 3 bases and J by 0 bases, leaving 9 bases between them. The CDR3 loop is CSASTVDSNQPQHF. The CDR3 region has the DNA TGCAGTGCTAGTACAGTTGATAGCAATCAGCCCCAGCATTTT.

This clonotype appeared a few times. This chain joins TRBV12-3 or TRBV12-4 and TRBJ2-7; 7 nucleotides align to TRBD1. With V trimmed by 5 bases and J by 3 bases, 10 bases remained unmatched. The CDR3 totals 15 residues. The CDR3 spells CASSPDRVGDYEQYF. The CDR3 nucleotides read TGTGCCAGCAGTCCTGACAGGGTAGGGGACTACGAGCAGTACTTC.